These 25 T cell receptor beta chains were all obtained from the same sample, sequenced in a study of type 1 regulatory T cells. Study-level results: Compared with non-Tr1 cells, Tr1 cells showed a narrower TCR repertoire.

Each CDR3 protein gets one entry after TCRdb re-called the reads with MiXCR. Seen here are roughly 71,000 distinct CDR3 sequences, less than 25% observed once, and the top ten hold 7% to 10%. No cognate antigen is known for these TCRs. Sequencing was performed on cultured type 1 regulatory T (Tr1) cells, either the whole culture or a sorted fraction (not recorded which). Receptors originate from a human donor in good health.

With respect to this clonotype: The junction and the germline gene differ at one end; a read error may be behind it. The chain is built from TRBV5-1 and TRBJ2-1; TRBD2 matches 11 bases. The CDR3 is 15 amino acids. Germline CDR1 reads SGHRS; CDR2 reads YFSETQ. The CDR3: CANSLGTSGYNEQFF. The CDR3 DNA is TGCGCCAACAGCTTGGGGACTAGCGGATACAATGAGCAGTTCTTC.

The V gene is TRBV3-1, the J gene TRBJ2-1, with 16 bases lining up with TRBD2. Germline CDR1 and CDR2: LGHDT and YNNKEL (reference sequence). The CDR3 is 16 amino acids. V was clipped by 4 bases and J by 9 bases; unmatched bases: 6. The CDR3 loop reads CASSLGTSGRAGEQFF. In DNA form, the CDR3 reads TGTGCCAGCAGCCTAGGGACTAGCGGGAGGGCCGGTGAGCAGTTCTTC.

This clonotype came up a few times. V gene TRBV6-2 or TRBV6-3 combines with J gene TRBJ2-1, with D uncertain. V lost 1 base and J lost 9, with 4 bases in between. The CDR3 has 11 residues. Germline CDR1 and CDR2: MNHEY and SVGEGT. In nucleotides, the CDR3 is TGTGCCAGCAGTTACTATGCTGAGCAGTTCTTC. It translates to CASSYYAEQFF.

Points on this clonotype: The junction and the germline gene differ at one end; a read error may be behind it. The rearrangement uses TRBV10-3 and TRBJ1-4, with TRBD1 as a possible D gene (5 bases). The germline gives CDR1 ENHRY, CDR2 SYGVKD. The CDR3 contains 13 residues. CDR3 residues: CATHRQFNEKLVF. CDR3 in DNA: TGTGCCACCCACAGGCAGTTTAATGAAAAACTGGTTTTT.

The chain has TRBV20-1 and TRBJ2-4; weak D call: TRBD2 (5 bases). Germline CDR1 DFQATT, CDR2 SNEGSKA (reference sequence). The CDR3 is 11 amino acids. Trimming took 3 bases from V and 8 from J, leaving 8 bases between them. CDR3: CSASLRDIQYF. The CDR3 coding sequence is TGCAGTGCTAGTTTGAGGGACATTCAGTACTTC.

V is TRBV10-3 and J is TRBJ2-3; no clear D. CDR1 is ENHRY, CDR2 SYGVKD, per germline. The V and J ends lost 3 bases and 6 bases respectively, with 10 bases between them. This CDR3 is 13 amino acids long. DNA for the CDR3: TGTGCCATCAGTGACCAAGTATCTGATACGCAGTATTTT. Encoded protein: CAISDQVSDTQYF.

The chain recombines TRBV7-8 with TRBJ1-2, with TRBD1 as a possible D gene (5 bases). CDR3 length: 12 residues. Per germline, CDR1 SGHVS and CDR2 FQNEAQ. The V gene lost 6 bases and the J gene lost 4 bases, with 9 bases spanning the gap. The CDR3 spells CASSGGSYGYTF. The CDR3, as DNA: TGTGCCAGCAGTGGGGGGAGCTATGGCTACACCTTC.

In its sample, this clonotype was seen many times. The gene calls are TRBV5-1 and TRBJ2-5; TRBD1 or TRBD2 may be the D gene (6 bases each). The CDR3 consists of 15 residues. V was clipped by 0 bases and J by 5 bases, with 14 bases between them. The germline V gene encodes CDR1 SGHRS and CDR2 YFSETQ. The CDR3 DNA sequence: TGCGCCAGCAGCTTGGAGGGCACAGGGAGGGAGACCCAGTACTTC. Protein product: CASSLEGTGRETQYF.

The rearrangement links TRBV5-1 to TRBJ1-1, with D unresolved. CDR1 and CDR2 from the germline V gene are SGHRS and YFSETQ. CDR3 length: 14 amino acids. The V gene lost 0 bases and the J gene lost 3 bases, with 9 bases spanning the gap. CDR3 nucleotide sequence: TGCGCCAGCAGCTTGGGCCCACTTCACACTGAAGCTTTCTTT. This gives the protein CASSLGPLHTEAFF. The entire variable domain, with the rest obtained from reference TRBV5-1 and TRBJ1-1, is as follows: KAGVTQTPRYLIKTRGQQVTLSCSPISGHRSVSWYQQTPGQGLQFLFEYFSETQRNKGNFPGRFSGRQFSNSRSEMNVSTLELGDSALYLCASSLGPLHTEAFFGQGTRLTVV.

This chain uses TRBV19 with TRBJ2-1, with 10 positions matching TRBD2. CDR3 length: 15 residues. Germline V gene lookup returns CDR1 LNHDA and CDR2 SQIVND (reference sequence). V was pared by 6 bases and J by 4 bases, with 6 bases of the junction left unmatched. The CDR3: CASSLAGVSYNEQFF. Written as DNA, the CDR3 is TGTGCCAGTAGCCTAGCGGGAGTGTCGTACAATGAGCAGTTCTTC.

The V gene is TRBV5-1, the J gene TRBJ2-3; no reliable D call. CDR1 SGHRS and CDR2 YFSETQ come from the germline V gene. Trimming cost V 2 bases and J 0 bases, with 13 bases left between them. This CDR3 has 16 residues. In DNA form, the CDR3 reads TGCGCCAGCAGCTTACGCCCGGAAACGAGCACAGATACGCAGTATTTT. It encodes CASSLRPETSTDTQYF.

This clonotype showed up many times. The chain joins TRBV20-1 to TRBJ2-3, with 11 nucleotides matching TRBD2. The CDR3 is 15 amino acids. The germline V gene encodes CDR1 DFQATT and CDR2 SNEGSKA (reference sequence). V gave up 2 bases and J gave up 2 bases; unmatched junction bases: 3. DNA for the CDR3: TGCAGTGCTAGAATAGCGGGAGGGATCACAGATACGCAGTATTTT. This encodes CSARIAGGITDTQYF.

This clonotype was seen a handful of times. This rearrangement joins TRBV3-1 to TRBJ2-5; 7 bases match TRBD1. Germline CDR1 reads LGHDT; CDR2 reads YNNKEL (reference sequence). This CDR3 comprises 14 residues. J gave up 5 bases and V 5 bases, and 8 bases lay outside the gene matches. The chain's CDR3 is CASSSRGTGETQYF. CDR3 in DNA: TGTGCCAGCAGCTCCAGGGGGACCGGGGAGACCCAGTACTTC.

The chain is built from TRBV24-1 and TRBJ2-1; 7 bases are shared with TRBD2. This CDR3 is built from 21 residues. Germline values: CDR1 KGHDR, CDR2 SFDVKD. Losses at the gene ends were 5 bases for V and 0 bases for J; bases not matched to a gene: 21. The CDR3 sequence: CATSAHPGGRGPTYSYNEQFF. DNA for the CDR3: TGTGCCACCAGTGCCCATCCGGGGGGTCGAGGTCCTACATACTCCTACAATGAGCAGTTCTTC.

This clonotype was recorded only once. The chain employs TRBV24-1 and TRBJ2-1, with TRBD2 as a possible D gene (6 bases). Germline V gene sequence: CDR1 KGHDR, CDR2 SFDVKD. The CDR3 is made up of 13 amino acids. Between the trimmed V and J ends, which lost 5 bases and 9 bases, there was a span of 13 bases. The CDR3 region is CATSVRGTGEQFF. The CDR3 bases are TGTGCCACCAGTGTTCGGGGGACGGGTGAGCAGTTCTTC.

In its sample, this clonotype was seen many times. V usage is TRBV20-1 and J usage is TRBJ2-1, with unresolved D. Germline CDR1 reads DFQATT; CDR2 reads SNEGSKA (reference sequence). Trimming pared 1 base from V and 7 bases from J, leaving 14 bases between. This CDR3 spans 14 amino acids. CDR3: CSARAIDSKNEQFF. The CDR3 nucleotides are TGCAGTGCTAGAGCGATTGACTCGAAAAATGAGCAGTTCTTC.

The V and J genes are TRBV28 and TRBJ1-5; D is possibly TRBD1 (6 bases). Germline V CDR1 and CDR2: MDHEN, SYDVKM. The CDR3 is 13 amino acids. V was cut by 11 bases and J by 3 bases, with 14 bases left in between. The CDR3 sequence: CAAADRNNQPQHF. The CDR3 DNA reads as TGTGCCGCCGCGGACAGAAACAATCAGCCCCAGCATTTT.

The V gene is TRBV15, the J gene TRBJ1-5; D ambiguous. This CDR3 region has 12 residues. V was shortened by 0 bases and J by 6 bases, with 3 bases between the two germline ends. The germline V gene has CDR1 LNHNV and CDR2 YYDKDF (reference sequence). The CDR3 nucleotides are TGTGCCACCAGCAGAGATCGTCAGCCCCAGCATTTT. It yields the protein CATSRDRQPQHF. Full variable domain (missing parts from reference TRBV15 and TRBJ1-5): DAMVIQNPRYQVTQFGKPVTLSCSQTLNHNVMYWYQQKSSQAPKLLFHYYDKDFNNEADTPDNFQSRRPNTSFCFLDIRSPGLGDTAMYLCATSRDRQPQHFGDGTRLSIL.

V and J are TRBV11-2 and TRBJ2-2; TRBD1 is a possible D gene (6 bases). The ends were cut back, 3 bases at V and 1 base at J, with 6 bases in the middle. The CDR3 is 14 amino acids. The germline gives CDR1 SGHAT, CDR2 FQNNGV. CDR3 protein: CASSLDRNTGELFF. The DNA of the CDR3 is TGTGCCAGCAGCTTGGACAGGAACACCGGGGAGCTGTTTTTT.

This clonotype was found a few times. This rearrangement joins TRBV5-1 to TRBJ2-3; 8 bases are shared with TRBD2. The CDR3 contains 16 residues. Germline V gene data show CDR1 as SGHRS and CDR2 as YFSETQ. The V segment lost 4 bases and the J segment 3 bases; nucleotides outside the gene matches: 10. Here the CDR3 reads CASSRGGALQTDTQYF. The CDR3 DNA follows: TGCGCCAGCAGCCGGGGGGGCGCCTTACAAACAGATACGCAGTATTTT.

This clonotype was found many times. The chain joins TRBV5-1 to TRBJ1-5, with a possible D match to TRBD1 (5 bases). The CDR3 consists of 13 residues. V dropped 4 bases and J dropped 5 bases, with 10 bases sitting between them. Germline loops: CDR1 SGHRS, CDR2 YFSETQ. The CDR3 loop reads CASSTQGDQPQHF. In DNA form, the CDR3 reads TGCGCCAGCAGCACCCAGGGCGATCAGCCCCAGCATTTT.

In this sample, this clonotype turned up many times. The chain carries TRBV5-1 and TRBJ2-7; unclear D gene. The CDR3 consists of 14 residues. The germline V and J ends were trimmed by 1 base and 4 bases, with 12 bases remaining between them. Germline-derived CDR1 and CDR2 are SGHRS and YFSETQ. The CDR3 loop is CASSLTMGNYEQYF. CDR3 sequence (DNA): TGCGCCAGCAGCTTGACTATGGGCAATTACGAGCAGTACTTC.

The V gene is TRBV4-3, the J gene TRBJ2-3; D is tentatively TRBD1 or TRBD2 (5 bases each). The germline gives CDR1 LGHNA, CDR2 YSLEER. The CDR3 has 15 amino acids. Deletions cut 3 bases from V and 7 bases from J, with 17 bases between. This chain's CDR3 is CASSHSGRMENTQYF. In DNA, the CDR3 is TGCGCCAGCAGCCACTCAGGGAGAATGGAAAATACGCAGTATTTT.

This clonotype was seen only a few times. The J gene is TRBJ2-4, the V gene TRBV5-1; 7 bases line up with TRBD2. Germline CDR1 and CDR2: SGHRS and YFSETQ. With V trimmed by 2 bases and J by 8 bases, 7 bases remained unmatched. This CDR3 contains 14 residues. The CDR3 bases are TGCGCCAGCAGCTTTGGACTAGGGGTGGACATTCAGTACTTC. Translated: CASSFGLGVDIQYF.

Worth noting for this clonotype: A much larger clone lies one base from this, so it may be a read error. This sequence joins TRBV27 and TRBJ2-4; TRBD2 is a possible D gene (5 bases). Germline assignment: CDR1 MNHEY and CDR2 SMNVEV (reference sequence). V was shortened by 4 bases and J by 13 bases, with 14 bases between the two germline ends. CDR3 length: 12 amino acids. The CDR3 nucleotides read TGTGCCAGCAGTTCGGAGGTTGGTGAGCAGTACTTC. It is translated as CASSSEVGEQYF.